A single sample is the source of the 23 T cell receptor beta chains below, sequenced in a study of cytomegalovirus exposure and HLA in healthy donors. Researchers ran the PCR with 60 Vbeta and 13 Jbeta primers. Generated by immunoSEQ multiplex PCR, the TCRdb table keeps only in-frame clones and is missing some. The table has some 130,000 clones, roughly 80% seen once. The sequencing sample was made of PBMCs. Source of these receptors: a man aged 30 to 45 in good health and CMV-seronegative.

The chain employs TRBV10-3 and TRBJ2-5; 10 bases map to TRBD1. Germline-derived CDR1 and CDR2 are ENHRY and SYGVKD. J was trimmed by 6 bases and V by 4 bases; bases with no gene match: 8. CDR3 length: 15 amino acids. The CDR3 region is CAISGDRGVMKTQYF. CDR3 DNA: TGTGCCATCAGTGGGGACAGGGGAGTGATGAAGACCCAGTACTTC.

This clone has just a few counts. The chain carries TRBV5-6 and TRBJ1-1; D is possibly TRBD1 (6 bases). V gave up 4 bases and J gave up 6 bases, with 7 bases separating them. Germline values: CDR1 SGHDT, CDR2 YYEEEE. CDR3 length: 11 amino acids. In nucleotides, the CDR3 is TGTGCCAGCAGCGCAGGGGCTGAAGCTTTCTTT. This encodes CASSAGAEAFF.

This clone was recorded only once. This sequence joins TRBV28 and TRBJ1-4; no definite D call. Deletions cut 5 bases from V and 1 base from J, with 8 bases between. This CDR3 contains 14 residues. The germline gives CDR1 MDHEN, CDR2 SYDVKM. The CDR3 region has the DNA TGTGCCAGCAGTGACAATCTAACTAATGAAAAACTGTTTTTT. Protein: CASSDNLTNEKLFF. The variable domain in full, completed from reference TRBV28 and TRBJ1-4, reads DVKVTQSSRYLVKRTGEKVFLECVQDMDHENMFWYRQDPGLGLRLIYFSYDVKMKEKGDIPEGYSVSREKKERFSLILESASTNQTSMYLCASSDNLTNEKLFFGSGTQLSVL.

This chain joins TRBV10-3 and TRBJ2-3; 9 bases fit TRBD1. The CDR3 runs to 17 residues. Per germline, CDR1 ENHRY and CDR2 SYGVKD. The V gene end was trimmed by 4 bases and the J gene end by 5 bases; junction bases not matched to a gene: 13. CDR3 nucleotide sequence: TGTGCCATCAGTGCCGGGCAGGGACAGGGTGGAAAAGATACGCAGTATTTT. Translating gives CAISAGQGQGGKDTQYF.

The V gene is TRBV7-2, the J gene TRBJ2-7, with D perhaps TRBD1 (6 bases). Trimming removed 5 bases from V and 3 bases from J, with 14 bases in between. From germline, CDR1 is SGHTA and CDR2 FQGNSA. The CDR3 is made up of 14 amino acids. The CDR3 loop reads CASSPRQGIYEQYF. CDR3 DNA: TGTGCCAGCAGCCCGCGGCAGGGGATCTACGAGCAGTACTTC.

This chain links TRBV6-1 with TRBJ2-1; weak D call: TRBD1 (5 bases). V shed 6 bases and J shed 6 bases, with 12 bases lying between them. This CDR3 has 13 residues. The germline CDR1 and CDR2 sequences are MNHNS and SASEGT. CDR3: CASRIQVPNEQFF. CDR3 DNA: TGTGCCAGCAGAATACAGGTTCCCAATGAGCAGTTCTTC.

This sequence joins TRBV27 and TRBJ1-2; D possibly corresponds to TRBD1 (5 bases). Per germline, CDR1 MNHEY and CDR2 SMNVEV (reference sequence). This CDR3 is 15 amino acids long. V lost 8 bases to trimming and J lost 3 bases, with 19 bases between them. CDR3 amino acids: CASSLRTTKDYGYTF. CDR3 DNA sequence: TGTGCCAGCTCTCTCAGGACAACGAAGGACTATGGCTACACCTTC.

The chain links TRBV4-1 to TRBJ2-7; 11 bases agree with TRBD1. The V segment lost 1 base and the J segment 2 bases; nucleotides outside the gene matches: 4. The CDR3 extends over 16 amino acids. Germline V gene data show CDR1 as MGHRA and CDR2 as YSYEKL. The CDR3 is CASSQGDRGTAYEQYF. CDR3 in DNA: TGCGCCAGCAGCCAAGGGGACAGGGGGACGGCCTACGAGCAGTACTTC.

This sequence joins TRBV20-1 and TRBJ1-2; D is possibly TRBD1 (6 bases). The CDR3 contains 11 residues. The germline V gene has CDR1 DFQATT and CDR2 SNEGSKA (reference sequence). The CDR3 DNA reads TGCAGCCTTACAGGGAACTATGGCTACACCTTC. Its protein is CSLTGNYGYTF.

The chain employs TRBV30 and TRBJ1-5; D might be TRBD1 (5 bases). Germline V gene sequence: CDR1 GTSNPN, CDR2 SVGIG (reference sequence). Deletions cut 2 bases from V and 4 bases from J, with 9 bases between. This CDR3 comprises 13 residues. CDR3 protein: CAWSNGGNQPQHF. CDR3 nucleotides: TGTGCCTGGAGTAACGGGGGGAATCAGCCCCAGCATTTT.

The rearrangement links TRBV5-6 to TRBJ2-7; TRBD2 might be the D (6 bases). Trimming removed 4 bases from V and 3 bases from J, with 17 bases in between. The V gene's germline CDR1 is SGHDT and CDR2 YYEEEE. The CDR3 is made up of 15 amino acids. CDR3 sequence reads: CASSPPGGTYYEQYF. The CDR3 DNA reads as TGTGCCAGCAGCCCCCCTGGCGGGACGTACTACGAGCAGTACTTC. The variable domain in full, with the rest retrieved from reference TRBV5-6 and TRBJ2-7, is DAGVTQSPTHLIKTRGQQVTLRCSPKSGHDTVSWYQQALGQGPQFIFQYYEEEERQRGNFPDRFSGHQFPNYSSELNVNALLLGDSALYLCASSPPGGTYYEQYFGPGTRLTVT.

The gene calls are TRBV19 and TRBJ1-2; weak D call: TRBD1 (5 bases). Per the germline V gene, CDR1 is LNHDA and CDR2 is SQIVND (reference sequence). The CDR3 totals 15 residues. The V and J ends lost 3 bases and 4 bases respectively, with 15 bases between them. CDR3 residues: CASSMEGLFPYGYTF. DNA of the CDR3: TGTGCCAGTAGTATGGAGGGGCTTTTCCCCTATGGCTACACCTTC.

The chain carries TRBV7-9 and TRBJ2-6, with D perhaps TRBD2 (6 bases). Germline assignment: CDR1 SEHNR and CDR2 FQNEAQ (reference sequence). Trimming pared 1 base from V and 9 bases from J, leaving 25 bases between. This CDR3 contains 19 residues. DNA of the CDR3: TGTGCCAGCAGCTTAGAGGGTTCTCGGCGGGACGCCTTGTTCAACGTCCTGACTTTC. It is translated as CASSLEGSRRDALFNVLTF.

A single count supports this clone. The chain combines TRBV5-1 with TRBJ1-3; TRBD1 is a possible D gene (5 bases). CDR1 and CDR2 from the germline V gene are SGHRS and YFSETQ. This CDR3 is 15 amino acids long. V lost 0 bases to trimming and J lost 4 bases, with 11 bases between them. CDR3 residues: CASSLAGSGGNTIYF. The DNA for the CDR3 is TGCGCCAGCAGCTTGGCAGGGTCTGGCGGAAACACCATATATTTT.

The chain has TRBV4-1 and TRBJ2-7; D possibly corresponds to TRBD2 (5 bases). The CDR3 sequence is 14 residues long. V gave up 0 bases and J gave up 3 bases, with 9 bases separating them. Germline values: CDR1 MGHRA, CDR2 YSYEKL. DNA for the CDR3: TGCGCCAGCAGCCAAGATGAGCGGAGCTACGAGCAGTACTTC. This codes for CASSQDERSYEQYF.

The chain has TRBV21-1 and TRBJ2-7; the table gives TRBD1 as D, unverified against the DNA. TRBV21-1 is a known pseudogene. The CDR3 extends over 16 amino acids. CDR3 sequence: CASSTCRDREKDEQYF. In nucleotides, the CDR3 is TGTGCCAGCAGCACTTGCCGGGACAGGGAAAAAGACGAGCAGTACTTC.

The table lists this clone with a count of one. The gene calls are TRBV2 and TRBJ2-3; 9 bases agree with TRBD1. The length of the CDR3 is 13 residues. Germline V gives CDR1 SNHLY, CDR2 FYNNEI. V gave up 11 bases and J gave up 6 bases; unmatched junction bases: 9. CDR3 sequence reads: CAGHRGRVDTQYF. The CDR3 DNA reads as TGTGCCGGCCACAGGGGGCGGGTGGATACGCAGTATTTT.

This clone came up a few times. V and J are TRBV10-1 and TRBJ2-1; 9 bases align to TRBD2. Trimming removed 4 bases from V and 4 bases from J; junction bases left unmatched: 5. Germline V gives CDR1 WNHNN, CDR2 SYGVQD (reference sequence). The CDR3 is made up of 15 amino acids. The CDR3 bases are TGCGCCAGCAGTGTGTCAGCGGGAGGTTACAATGAGCAGTTCTTC. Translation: CASSVSAGGYNEQFF.

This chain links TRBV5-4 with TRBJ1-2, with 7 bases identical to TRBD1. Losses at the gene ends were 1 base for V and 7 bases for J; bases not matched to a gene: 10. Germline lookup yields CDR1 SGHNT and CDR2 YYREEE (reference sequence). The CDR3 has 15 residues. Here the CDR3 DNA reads TGTGCCAGCAGCTTGATTGGGCAGGGGGATGGTGGCTACACCTTC. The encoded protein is CASSLIGQGDGGYTF.

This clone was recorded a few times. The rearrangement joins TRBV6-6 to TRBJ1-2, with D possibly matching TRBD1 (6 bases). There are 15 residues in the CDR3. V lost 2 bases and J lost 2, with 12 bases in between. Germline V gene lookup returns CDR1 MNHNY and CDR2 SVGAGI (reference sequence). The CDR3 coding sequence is TGTGCCAGCAGTTACCGCTCTCAGGGGAACTATGGCTACACCTTC. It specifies CASSYRSQGNYGYTF.

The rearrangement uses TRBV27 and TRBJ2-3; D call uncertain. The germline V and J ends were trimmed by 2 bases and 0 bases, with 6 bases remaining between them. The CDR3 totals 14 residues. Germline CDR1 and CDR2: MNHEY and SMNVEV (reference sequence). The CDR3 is CASSLLGSTDTQYF. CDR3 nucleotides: TGTGCCAGCAGTTTACTAGGAAGCACAGATACGCAGTATTTT.

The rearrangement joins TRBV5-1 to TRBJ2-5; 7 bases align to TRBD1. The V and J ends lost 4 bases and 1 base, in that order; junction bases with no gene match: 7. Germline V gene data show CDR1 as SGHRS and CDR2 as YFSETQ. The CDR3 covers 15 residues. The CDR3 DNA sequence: TGCGCCAGCAGCCGTACGGGACAGACCCAAGAGACCCAGTACTTC. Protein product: CASSRTGQTQETQYF.

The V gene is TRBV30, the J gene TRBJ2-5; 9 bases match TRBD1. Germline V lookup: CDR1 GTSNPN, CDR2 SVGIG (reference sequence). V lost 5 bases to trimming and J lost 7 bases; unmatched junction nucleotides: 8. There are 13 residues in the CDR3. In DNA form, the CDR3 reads TGTGCCTGGGAACAGGGGGCGTTTGGGACCCAGTACTTC. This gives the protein CAWEQGAFGTQYF.